Following are 23 T cell receptor beta chains from one sample sequenced in a study of T cells in Graves' hyperthyroidism and ophthalmopathy. RNA transcripts provided the source from which TCR beta CDR3 regions were amplified. TCR CDR3 underwent first-round RT-PCR with the HTBI primer set. TCRdb re-called the multiplex PCR reads with MiXCR, one entry per CDR3 protein. The sample includes fewer than 750,000 distinct CDR3 sequences, 14% of them seen just once. Material: blood. The receptors shown here come from a woman aged 50 to 65 with Graves' ophthalmopathy.

This clonotype was detected many times. The chain has TRBV9 and TRBJ2-7; 10 nucleotides match TRBD2. The CDR3 runs to 15 residues. CDR1 is SGDLS, CDR2 YYNGEE, per germline. Trimming at V came to 3 bases and at J to 5 bases, leaving 8 bases not matched to a gene. CDR3 sequence: CASSAATSGSHEQYF. DNA for the CDR3: TGTGCCAGCAGCGCAGCGACTAGCGGGTCACACGAGCAGTACTTC.

This clonotype was recorded at least ten times. The chain links TRBV3-1 to TRBJ1-6; the match to TRBD1 covers 7 bases. CDR1 is LGHDT and CDR2 is YNNKEL in the germline V gene (reference sequence). Trimming at V came to 3 bases and at J to 7 bases, leaving 6 bases not matched to a gene. There are 15 residues in the CDR3. CDR3 DNA: TGTGCCAGCAGCCACCGACAGGGCCCAAATTCACCCCTCCACTTT. Translating it yields CASSHRQGPNSPLHF.

This clonotype was observed a few times. V and J are TRBV15 and TRBJ2-1; 7 bases match TRBD1. V lost 4 bases to trimming and J lost 5 bases; unmatched junction nucleotides: 5. This CDR3 spans 14 amino acids. Looked up from germline, CDR1 is LNHNV and CDR2 is YYDKDF (reference sequence). DNA for the CDR3: TGTGCCACCAGCACGACAGGGTTGGACAATGAGCAGTTCTTC. This translates into CATSTTGLDNEQFF.

This clonotype was observed at least ten times. The chain has TRBV6-1 and TRBJ2-1; 7 nucleotides agree with TRBD2. Germline CDR1 and CDR2: MNHNS and SASEGT. The V segment lost 8 bases and the J segment 4 bases; nucleotides outside the gene matches: 8. There are 14 residues in the CDR3. The CDR3 sequence: CASHRDYLYNEQFF. The CDR3 region has the DNA TGTGCCAGCCACCGGGACTACCTTTACAATGAGCAGTTCTTC.

This chain links TRBV20-1 with TRBJ2-1; 12 bases map to TRBD2. The junction had 7 bases not matched to a gene; V was cut back by 6 bases and J by 7 bases. The CDR3 has 14 amino acids. Germline values: CDR1 DFQATT, CDR2 SNEGSKA (reference sequence). The CDR3: CSAPRTSGTNEQFF. CDR3 sequence (DNA): TGCAGTGCCCCCCGGACTAGCGGGACTAATGAGCAGTTCTTC.

This clonotype showed up many times. This sequence joins TRBV28 and TRBJ1-2; D gene uncertain. Trimming shortened V by 10 bases and J by 1 base, and 16 bases separated the two germline ends. CDR1 MDHEN and CDR2 SYDVKM come from the germline V gene. This CDR3 has 14 amino acids. As DNA, the CDR3 is TGTGCCACCGAGGGATTCACTTATAACTATGGCTACACCTTC. Translated: CATEGFTYNYGYTF.

This chain links TRBV6-1 with TRBJ1-2; D might be TRBD1 (6 bases). V gave up 6 bases and J gave up 3 bases, with 11 bases separating them. The CDR3 spans 13 residues. Germline V gene lookup returns CDR1 MNHNS and CDR2 SASEGT. CDR3 residues: CASRHRDYYGYTF. The CDR3 DNA follows: TGTGCCAGCAGACACAGGGATTACTATGGCTACACCTTC.

This clonotype was seen many times. The chain employs TRBV5-1 and TRBJ2-2; D is perhaps TRBD1 (5 bases). Trimming took off 4 bases at V and 5 bases at J, with 12 bases between the two ends. This CDR3 spans 14 amino acids. CDR1 is SGHRS, CDR2 YFSETQ, per germline. CDR3 nucleotides: TGCGCCAGCAGCCCGCAGGACATGACCGGGGAGCTGTTTTTT. It yields the protein CASSPQDMTGELFF.

The chain couples TRBV4-1 to TRBJ2-7; D is possibly TRBD2 (6 bases). Trimming cost V 1 base and J 3 bases, with 13 bases left between them. This CDR3 has 15 amino acids. Germline V gene data show CDR1 as MGHRA and CDR2 as YSYEKL. The CDR3 coding sequence is TGCGCCAGCAGCCAAGTTCCGGGGGTGATCTACGAGCAGTACTTC. Its protein product is CASSQVPGVIYEQYF.

This clonotype was found many times. The rearrangement uses TRBV7-8 and TRBJ1-4; D unclear. Per germline, CDR1 SGHVS and CDR2 FQNEAQ. The CDR3 is 12 residues long. Trimming left V 7 bases short and J 7 bases short, with 10 bases between. CDR3 sequence reads: CASNRGGEKLFF. CDR3 coding DNA: TGTGCCAGCAACAGAGGAGGTGAAAAACTGTTTTTT.

This clonotype was detected only a few times. This rearrangement joins TRBV5-1 to TRBJ2-5; D is perhaps TRBD2 (5 bases). Trimming left V 3 bases short and J 5 bases short, with 14 bases between. CDR1 and CDR2 from the germline V gene are SGHRS and YFSETQ. This CDR3 is built from 14 residues. The CDR3: CASSSLPGLETQYF. The CDR3 coding sequence is TGCGCCAGCAGCTCGTTGCCGGGGTTGGAGACCCAGTACTTC.

This chain uses TRBV29-1 with TRBJ1-2; perhaps TRBD1 as D (6 bases). CDR3 size: 13 residues. Between the trimmed V and J ends, which lost 7 bases and 2 bases, there was a span of 14 bases. Germline V gives CDR1 SQVTM, CDR2 ANQGSEA. The CDR3 loop is CSAKEGVNYGYTF. In nucleotides, the CDR3 is TGCAGCGCGAAGGAGGGGGTGAACTATGGCTACACCTTC.

This clonotype was counted many times. V gene TRBV27 combines with J gene TRBJ2-1; maybe TRBD1 (6 bases). Germline CDR1 reads MNHEY; CDR2 reads SMNVEV (reference sequence). Trimming removed 5 bases from V and 4 bases from J, with 15 bases in between. The CDR3 extends over 15 amino acids. The CDR3 here is CASSLVRGRYNEQFF. CDR3 nucleotides: TGTGCCAGCAGTCTGGTCAGGGGACGGTACAATGAGCAGTTCTTC.

In this sample, this clonotype turned up a few times. The chain recombines TRBV28 with TRBJ1-2; D might be TRBD1 (6 bases). This CDR3 has 13 amino acids. Per the germline V gene, CDR1 is MDHEN and CDR2 is SYDVKM. The ends were cut back, 8 bases at V and 4 bases at J, with 14 bases in the middle. DNA for the CDR3: TGTGCCAGCTCCGAGGGGGGGCCCTATGGCTACACCTTC. Residues: CASSEGGPYGYTF.

This clonotype was counted at least ten times. The V gene is TRBV2, the J gene TRBJ1-1; D is uncertain. V shed 6 bases and J shed 0 bases, with 8 bases lying between them. This CDR3 region has 13 residues. The germline gives CDR1 SNHLY, CDR2 FYNNEI. The CDR3 loop is CASRDGMNTEAFF. CDR3 bases: TGTGCCAGCAGGGACGGAATGAACACTGAAGCTTTCTTT.

Many counts were recorded for this clonotype. The chain has TRBV5-1 and TRBJ2-3, with TRBD1 matching 9 bases. The CDR3 consists of 18 residues. Germline values: CDR1 SGHRS, CDR2 YFSETQ. V shed 4 bases, J shed 4 bases, and the junction held 16 bases outside the gene matches. The CDR3 here is CASSLGQGLLAVPDTQYF. The CDR3 bases are TGCGCCAGCAGCCTAGGACAGGGGTTACTAGCCGTCCCAGATACGCAGTATTTT.

This clonotype has a count of ten or more. The rearrangement links TRBV7-2 to TRBJ1-6, with a possible D match to TRBD1 (5 bases). Germline-derived CDR1 and CDR2 are SGHTA and FQGNSA. Trimming took 4 bases from V and 10 from J, leaving 17 bases between them. The CDR3 runs 15 residues. The CDR3 DNA is TGTGCCAGCAGCTCTGTTGGGGGTCGGGGGTCACCCCTCCACTTT. Amino acid sequence: CASSSVGGRGSPLHF.

V usage is TRBV28 and J usage is TRBJ2-3, with a weak D call TRBD1 (6 bases). The CDR3 loop spans 17 amino acids. V gave up 8 bases and J gave up 2 bases, with 23 bases separating them. CDR1 is MDHEN and CDR2 is SYDVKM in the germline V gene. The CDR3 spells CASRWNPLDRNTDTQYF. The CDR3 coding sequence is TGTGCCAGCCGATGGAACCCTCTGGACAGAAACACAGATACGCAGTATTTT. Full variable domain (missing parts from reference TRBV28 and TRBJ2-3): DVKVTQSSRYLVKRTGEKVFLECVQDMDHENMFWYRQDPGLGLRLIYFSYDVKMKEKGDIPEGYSVSREKKERFSLILESASTNQTSMYLCASRWNPLDRNTDTQYFGPGTRLTVL.

In this sample, this clonotype turned up a few times. The genes are TRBV6-2 or TRBV6-3 and TRBJ2-1, with 9 bases fitting TRBD2. This CDR3 is 16 amino acids long. With V trimmed by 0 bases and J by 6 bases, 6 bases remained unmatched. Germline V gene data show CDR1 as MNHEY and CDR2 as SVGEGT. For the CDR3, the DNA is TGTGCCAGCAGTTACTCGCCGGGACTAGCCGGCAATGAGCAGTTCTTC. This codes for CASSYSPGLAGNEQFF.

In this sample, this clonotype turned up a few times. This chain connects TRBV4-3 to TRBJ2-1; D may be TRBD2 (6 bases). The germline V and J ends were trimmed by 1 base and 4 bases, with 11 bases remaining between them. The CDR3 is 15 amino acids. Germline V CDR1 and CDR2: LGHNA, YSLEER. CDR3 residues: CASSQGGAGYNEQFF. CDR3 nucleotides: TGCGCCAGCAGCCAAGGCGGGGCGGGGTACAATGAGCAGTTCTTC.

This chain joins TRBV24-1 and TRBJ2-6; D possibly matches TRBD1 or TRBD2 (5 bases each). Trimming removed 10 bases from V and 0 bases from J, with 12 bases in between. This CDR3 has 15 amino acids. Germline CDR1 reads KGHDR; CDR2 reads SFDVKD. The CDR3 protein is CATGGTDSGANVLTF. CDR3 nucleotides: TGTGCCACGGGTGGGACGGACTCTGGGGCCAACGTCCTGACTTTC.

With respect to this clonotype: A much more abundant neighbour one base away suggests this may be a read error. V is TRBV11-3 and J is TRBJ2-7; D is undetermined. Germline assignment: CDR1 SGHNT and CDR2 YENEEA. Between the trimmed V and J ends, which lost 5 bases and 6 bases, there was a span of 8 bases. The CDR3 sequence is 11 residues long. CDR3 residues: CASSPTFEQYF. The CDR3 bases are TGTGCCAGCAGCCCGACTTTCGAGCAGTACTTC.

This sequence joins TRBV6-5 and TRBJ2-5, with TRBD1 identical over 7 bases. Trimming cost V 5 bases and J 5 bases; bases outside gene matches: 8. The germline CDR1 and CDR2 sequences are MNHEY and SVGAGI. CDR3 size: 14 residues. The CDR3 sequence is CASSNRDSGETQYF. DNA for the CDR3: TGTGCCAGCAGTAACCGGGACAGCGGCGAGACCCAGTACTTC.